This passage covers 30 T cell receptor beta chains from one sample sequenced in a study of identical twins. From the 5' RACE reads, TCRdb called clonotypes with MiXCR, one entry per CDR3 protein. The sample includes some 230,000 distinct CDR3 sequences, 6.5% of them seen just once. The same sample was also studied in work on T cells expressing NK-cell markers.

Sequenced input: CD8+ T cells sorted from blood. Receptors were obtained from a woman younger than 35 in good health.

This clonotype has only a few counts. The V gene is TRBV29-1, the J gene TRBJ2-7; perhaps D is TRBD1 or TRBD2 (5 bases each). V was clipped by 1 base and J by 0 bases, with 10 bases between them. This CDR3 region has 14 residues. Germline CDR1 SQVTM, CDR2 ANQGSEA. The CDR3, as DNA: TGCAGCGTTGAAGCCCCAGGGAGCTCCTACGAGCAGTACTTC. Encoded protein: CSVEAPGSSYEQYF.

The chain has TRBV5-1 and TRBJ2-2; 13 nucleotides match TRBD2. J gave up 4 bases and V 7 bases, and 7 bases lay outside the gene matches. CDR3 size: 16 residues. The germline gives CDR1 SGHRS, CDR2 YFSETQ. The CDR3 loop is CASLPWTSGSTGELFF. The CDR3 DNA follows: TGCGCCAGCTTGCCTTGGACTAGCGGGAGCACCGGGGAGCTGTTTTTT.

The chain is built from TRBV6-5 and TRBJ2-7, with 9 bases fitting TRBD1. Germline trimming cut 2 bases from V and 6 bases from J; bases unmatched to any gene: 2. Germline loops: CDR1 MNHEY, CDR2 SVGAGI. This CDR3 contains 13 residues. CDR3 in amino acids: CASSYTGGGEQYF. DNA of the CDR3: TGTGCCAGCAGTTACACAGGGGGCGGCGAGCAGTACTTC.

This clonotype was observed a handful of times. CDR3 DNA: TGCAGCGCTCTACGTGGAGTGGACGCGCAGTACTTC. Amino acid sequence: CSALRGVDAQYF. The rearrangement uses TRBV29-1 and TRBJ2-7; D not resolved. Trimming took off 7 bases at V and 9 bases at J, with 19 bases between the two ends. This CDR3 region has 12 residues. Looked up from germline, CDR1 is SQVTM and CDR2 is ANQGSEA.

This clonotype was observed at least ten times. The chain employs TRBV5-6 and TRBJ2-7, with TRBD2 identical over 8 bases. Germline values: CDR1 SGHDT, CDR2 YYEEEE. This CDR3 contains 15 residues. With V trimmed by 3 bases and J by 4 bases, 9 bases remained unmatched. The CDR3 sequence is CASSSEVGRDYEQYF. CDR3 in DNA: TGTGCCAGCAGCTCGGAAGTCGGGAGGGATTACGAGCAGTACTTC.

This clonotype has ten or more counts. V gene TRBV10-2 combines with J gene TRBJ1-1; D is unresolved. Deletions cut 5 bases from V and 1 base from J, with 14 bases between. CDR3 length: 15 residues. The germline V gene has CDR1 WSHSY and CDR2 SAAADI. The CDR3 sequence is CASSSARRTNTEAFF. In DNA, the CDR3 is TGCGCCAGCAGTTCGGCCCGACGGACGAACACTGAAGCTTTCTTT.

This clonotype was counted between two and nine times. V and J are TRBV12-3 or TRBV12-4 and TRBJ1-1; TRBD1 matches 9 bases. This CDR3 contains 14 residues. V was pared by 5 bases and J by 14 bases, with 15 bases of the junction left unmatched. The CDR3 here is CASSPGGTGHGGFF. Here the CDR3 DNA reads TGTGCCAGCAGTCCCGGTGGGACAGGGCACGGTGGCTTCTTT.

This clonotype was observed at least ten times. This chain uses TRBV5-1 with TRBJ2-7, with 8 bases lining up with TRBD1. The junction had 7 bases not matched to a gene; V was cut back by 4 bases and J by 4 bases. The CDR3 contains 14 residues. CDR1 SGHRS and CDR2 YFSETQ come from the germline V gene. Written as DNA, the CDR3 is TGCGCCAGCAGCGCCCATGGACAGGGTTACGAGCAGTACTTC. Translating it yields CASSAHGQGYEQYF. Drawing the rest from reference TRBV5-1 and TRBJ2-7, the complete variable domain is KAGVTQTPRYLIKTRGQQVTLSCSPISGHRSVSWYQQTPGQGLQFLFEYFSETQRNKGNFPGRFSGRQFSNSRSEMNVSTLELGDSALYLCASSAHGQGYEQYFGPGTRLTVT.

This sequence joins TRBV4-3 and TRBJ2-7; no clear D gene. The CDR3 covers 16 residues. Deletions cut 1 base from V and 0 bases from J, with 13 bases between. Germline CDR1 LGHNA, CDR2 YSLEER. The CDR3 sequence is CASSQVTGLSSYEQYF. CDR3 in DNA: TGCGCCAGCAGCCAAGTGACGGGTTTGAGCTCCTACGAGCAGTACTTC.

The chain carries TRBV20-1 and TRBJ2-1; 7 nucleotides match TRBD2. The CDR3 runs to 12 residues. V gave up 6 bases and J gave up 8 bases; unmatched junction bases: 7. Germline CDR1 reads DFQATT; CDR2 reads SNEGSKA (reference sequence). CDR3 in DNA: TGCAGTGCCCGACCGGGGGGATATGAGCAGTTCTTC. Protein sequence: CSARPGGYEQFF.

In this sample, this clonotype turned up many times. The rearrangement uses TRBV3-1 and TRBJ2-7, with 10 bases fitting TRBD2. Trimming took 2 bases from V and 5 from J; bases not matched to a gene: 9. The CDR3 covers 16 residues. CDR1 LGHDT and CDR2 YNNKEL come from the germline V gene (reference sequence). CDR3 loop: CASSQKISGGEDEQYF. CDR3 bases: TGTGCCAGCAGCCAAAAGATCAGCGGGGGGGAGGACGAGCAGTACTTC.

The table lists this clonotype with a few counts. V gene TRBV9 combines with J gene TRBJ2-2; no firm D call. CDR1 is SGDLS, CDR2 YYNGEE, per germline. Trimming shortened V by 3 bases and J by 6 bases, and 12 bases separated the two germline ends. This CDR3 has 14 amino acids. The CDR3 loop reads CASSDIRVPGELFF. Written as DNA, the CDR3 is TGTGCCAGCAGCGACATAAGGGTTCCCGGGGAGCTGTTTTTT.

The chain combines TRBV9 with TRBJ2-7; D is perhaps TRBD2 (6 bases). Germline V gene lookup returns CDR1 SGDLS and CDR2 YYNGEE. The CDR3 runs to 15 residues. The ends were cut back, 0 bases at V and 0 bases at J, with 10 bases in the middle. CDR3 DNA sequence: TGTGCCAGCAGCGTAGTGCCGGGGGTCTCCTACGAGCAGTACTTC. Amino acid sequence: CASSVVPGVSYEQYF.

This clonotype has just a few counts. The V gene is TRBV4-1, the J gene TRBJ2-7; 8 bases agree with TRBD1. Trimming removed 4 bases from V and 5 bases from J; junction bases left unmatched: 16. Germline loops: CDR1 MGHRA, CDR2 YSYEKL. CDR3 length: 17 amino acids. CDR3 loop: CASSPRTPGQGTDEQYF. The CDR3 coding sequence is TGCGCCAGCAGCCCCAGAACTCCAGGACAGGGAACGGACGAGCAGTACTTC.

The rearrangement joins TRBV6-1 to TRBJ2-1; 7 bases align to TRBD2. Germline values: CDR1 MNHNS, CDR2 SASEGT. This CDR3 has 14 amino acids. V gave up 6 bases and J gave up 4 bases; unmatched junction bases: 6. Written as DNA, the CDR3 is TGTGCCAGCAGGCTAGCGGCCGGTTACAATGAGCAGTTCTTC. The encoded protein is CASRLAAGYNEQFF.

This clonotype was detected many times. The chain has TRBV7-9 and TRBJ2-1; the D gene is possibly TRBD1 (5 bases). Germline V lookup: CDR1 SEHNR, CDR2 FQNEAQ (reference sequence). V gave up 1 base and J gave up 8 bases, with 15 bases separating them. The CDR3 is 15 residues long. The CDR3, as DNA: TGTGCCAGCAGCTTAGGACGTAGCAGGGCGGATGAGCAGTTCTTC. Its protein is CASSLGRSRADEQFF.

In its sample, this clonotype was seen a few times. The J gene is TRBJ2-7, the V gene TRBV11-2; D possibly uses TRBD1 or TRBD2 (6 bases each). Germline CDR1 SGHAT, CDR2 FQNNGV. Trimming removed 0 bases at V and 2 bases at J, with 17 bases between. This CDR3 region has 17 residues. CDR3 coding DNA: TGTGCCAGCAGCTTAGATACGACTAGAAGGGGGACCTACGAGCAGTACTTC. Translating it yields CASSLDTTRRGTYEQYF. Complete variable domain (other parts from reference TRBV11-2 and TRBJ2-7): EAGVAQSPRYKIIEKRQSVAFWCNPISGHATLYWYQQILGQGPKLLIQFQNNGVVDDSQLPKDRFSAERLKGVDSTLKIQPAKLEDSAVYLCASSLDTTRRGTYEQYFGPGTRLTVT.

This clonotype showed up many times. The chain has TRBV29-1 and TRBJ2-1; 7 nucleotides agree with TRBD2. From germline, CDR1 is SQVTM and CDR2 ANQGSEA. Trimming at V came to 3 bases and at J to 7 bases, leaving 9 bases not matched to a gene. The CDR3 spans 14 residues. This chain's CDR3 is CSVDGSGGSNEQFF. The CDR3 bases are TGCAGCGTTGACGGGTCGGGAGGCTCAAATGAGCAGTTCTTC.

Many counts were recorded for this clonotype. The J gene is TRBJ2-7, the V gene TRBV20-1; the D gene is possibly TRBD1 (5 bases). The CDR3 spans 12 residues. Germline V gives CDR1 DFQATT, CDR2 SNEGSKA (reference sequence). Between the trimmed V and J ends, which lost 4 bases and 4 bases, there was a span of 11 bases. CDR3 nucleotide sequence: TGCAGTGCTATCCTAACAGGATACGAGCAGTACTTC. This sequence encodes CSAILTGYEQYF.

The CDR3 nucleotides are TGCAGTGCTACTGAGCGGGGGGTCCACGAGCAGTACTTC. This translates into CSATERGVHEQYF. The V and J genes are TRBV20-1 and TRBJ2-7; 9 bases map to TRBD2. Germline loops: CDR1 DFQATT, CDR2 SNEGSKA (reference sequence). CDR3 length: 13 residues. The J segment lost 5 bases and the V segment lost 4 bases, leaving 6 bases of the junction unmatched.

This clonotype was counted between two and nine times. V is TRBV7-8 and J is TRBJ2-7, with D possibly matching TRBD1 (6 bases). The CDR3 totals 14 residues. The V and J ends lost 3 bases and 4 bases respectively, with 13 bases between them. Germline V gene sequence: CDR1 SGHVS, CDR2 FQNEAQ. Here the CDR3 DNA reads TGTGCCAGCAGCTTTTCCCCAGGGGCGTACGAGCAGTACTTC. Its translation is CASSFSPGAYEQYF. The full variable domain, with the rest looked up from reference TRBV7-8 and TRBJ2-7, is GAGVSQSPRYKVAKRGQDVALRCDPISGHVSLFWYQQALGQGPEFLTYFQNEAQLDKSGLPSDRFFAERPEGSVSTLKIQRTQQEDSAVYLCASSFSPGAYEQYFGPGTRLTVT.

The chain's CDR3 is CASRLAGGPHEQFF. CDR3 DNA: TGTGCCAGCAGACTAGCGGGAGGGCCCCATGAGCAGTTCTTC. J is TRBJ2-1 and V is TRBV27; 13 bases are shared with TRBD2. Per germline, CDR1 MNHEY and CDR2 SMNVEV (reference sequence). CDR3 length equals 14 residues. Losses at the gene ends were 6 bases for V and 8 bases for J; bases not matched to a gene: 4.

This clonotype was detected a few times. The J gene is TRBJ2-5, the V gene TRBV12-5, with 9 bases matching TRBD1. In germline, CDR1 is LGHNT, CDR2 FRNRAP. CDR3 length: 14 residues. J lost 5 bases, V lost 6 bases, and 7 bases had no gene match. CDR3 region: CASGGTGTRETQYF. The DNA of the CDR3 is TGTGCTAGTGGGGGGACAGGGACCAGGGAGACCCAGTACTTC. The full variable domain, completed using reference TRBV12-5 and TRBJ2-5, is DARVTQTPRHKVTEMGQEVTMRCQPILGHNTVFWYRQTMMQGLELLAYFRNRAPLDDSGMPKDRFSAEMPDATLATLKIQPSEPRDSAVYFCASGGTGTRETQYFGPGTRLLVL.

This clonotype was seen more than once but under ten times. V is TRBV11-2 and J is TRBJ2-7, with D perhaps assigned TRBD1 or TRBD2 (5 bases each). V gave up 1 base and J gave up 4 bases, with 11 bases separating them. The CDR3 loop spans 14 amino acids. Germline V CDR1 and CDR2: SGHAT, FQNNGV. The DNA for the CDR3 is TGTGCCAGCAGCTTAGGGGGACCTCAATACGAGCAGTACTTC. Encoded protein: CASSLGGPQYEQYF.

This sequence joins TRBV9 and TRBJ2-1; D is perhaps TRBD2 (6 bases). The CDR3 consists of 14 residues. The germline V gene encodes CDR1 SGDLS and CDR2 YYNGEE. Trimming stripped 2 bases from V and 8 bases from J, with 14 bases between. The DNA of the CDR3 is TGTGCCAGCAGCGTTAGCGGAGGGGTGGATGAGCAGTTCTTC. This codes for CASSVSGGVDEQFF.

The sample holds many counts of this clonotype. The CDR3 coding sequence is TGTGCCAGCAGGGCGTTGGGACTTCACACAGATACGCAGTATTTT. Protein sequence: CASRALGLHTDTQYF. The rearrangement joins TRBV2 to TRBJ2-3; D may be TRBD2 (6 bases). The CDR3 has 15 amino acids. Germline V CDR1 and CDR2: SNHLY, FYNNEI. Between the trimmed V and J ends, which lost 6 bases and 2 bases, there was a span of 15 bases.

CDR3 residues: CASRMDNYNEQFF. The DNA of the CDR3 is TGTGCCAGCCGGATGGACAATTACAATGAGCAGTTCTTC. The chain links TRBV12-3 or TRBV12-4 to TRBJ2-1; a weak D match, TRBD1 (5 bases). The CDR3 covers 13 residues. V was trimmed by 8 bases and J by 4 bases, leaving 12 bases between them.

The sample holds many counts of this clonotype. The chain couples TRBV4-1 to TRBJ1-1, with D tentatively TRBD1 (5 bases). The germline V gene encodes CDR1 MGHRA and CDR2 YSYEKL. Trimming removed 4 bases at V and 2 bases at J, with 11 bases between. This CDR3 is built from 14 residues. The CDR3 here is CASSRDLGNTEAFF. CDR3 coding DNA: TGCGCCAGCAGCCGGGACTTGGGTAACACTGAAGCTTTCTTT.

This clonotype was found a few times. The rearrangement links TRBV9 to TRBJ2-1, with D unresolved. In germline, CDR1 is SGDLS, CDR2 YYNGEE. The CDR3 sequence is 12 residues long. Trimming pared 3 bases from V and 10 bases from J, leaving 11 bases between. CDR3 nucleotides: TGTGCCAGCAGCGCCCGAGGCGACGAGCAGTTCTTC. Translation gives CASSARGDEQFF.

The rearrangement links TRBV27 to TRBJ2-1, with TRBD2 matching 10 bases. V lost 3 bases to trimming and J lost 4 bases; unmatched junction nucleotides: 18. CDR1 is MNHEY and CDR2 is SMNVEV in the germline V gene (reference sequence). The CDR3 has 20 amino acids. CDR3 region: CASSFLVVASGSGTYNEQFF. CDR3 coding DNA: TGTGCCAGCAGTTTTCTGGTAGTAGCTAGCGGGAGCGGGACTTACAATGAGCAGTTCTTC.